This is a list of T cell receptor beta chains from one sample in a study of T cell responses to AZD1222 COVID-19 vaccine. The protocol was immunoSEQ multiplex PCR, while the TCRdb copy is restricted to in-frame clones and leaves out a portion. The table has around 110,000 clones, more than 70% seen once; the top ten hold about 7%. The sequences come from peripheral blood, collected on day 0 of AZD1222 vaccination. The receptors come from an adult in good health. The CDR3 runs from the conserved cysteine through the conserved F or W. Each record gives: V gene, D gene, J gene, clone size, CDR3 protein, CDR3 DNA. D genes are given only for firm matches. Clone size is not always given. Where it is, it says once, few, many or a class for expanded clones.

TRBV6-2/TRBV6-3,TRBD1,TRBJ2-6,-,CASSSLWGQGVTGANVLTF,TGTGCCAGCAGTAGCCTGTGGGGACAGGGCGTAACTGGGGCCAACGTCCTGACTTTC
TRBV11-1,-,TRBJ2-2,-,CASSHSSLGGELFF,TGTGCCAGCAGCCACTCGAGCCTTGGCGGGGAGCTGTTTTTT
TRBV6-5,-,TRBJ2-7,once,CASRRQASYEQYF,TGTGCCAGCAGAAGACAGGCGTCCTACGAGCAGTACTTC
TRBV5-1,-,TRBJ2-7,-,CASTPERLSSYEQYF,TGCGCCAGCACCCCTGAGAGGCTGAGCTCCTACGAGCAGTACTTC
TRBV5-1,-,TRBJ1-6,-,CASSPGDRDNSPLHF,TGCGCCAGCAGCCCCGGGGATCGAGATAATTCACCCCTCCACTTT
TRBV5-6,-,TRBJ1-1,-,CASSLEWRGLGPMNTEAFF,TGTGCCAGCAGCCTCGAGTGGCGGGGGTTGGGACCAATGAACACTGAAGCTTTCTTT
TRBV3-1/TRBV3-2,TRBD2,TRBJ2-5,-,CASSQSSGRTQYF,TGTGCCAGCAGCCAGAGTAGCGGGAGAACCCAGTACTTC
TRBV18,TRBD1,TRBJ2-2,-,CASSQTGTGVWTGELFF,TGTGCCAGCTCCCAAACCGGGACAGGGGTTTGGACCGGGGAGCTGTTTTTT
TRBV7-2,-,TRBJ2-1,-,CASSLRDTSSYNEQFF,TGTGCCAGCAGCTTACGGGACACAAGCTCCTACAATGAGCAGTTCTTC
TRBV4-1,TRBD1,TRBJ1-2,-,CASSQDTGGYGYTF,TGCGCCAGCAGCCAAGATACAGGGGGCTATGGCTACACCTTC
TRBV18,-,TRBJ2-5,-,CASSPIRDLGRQETQYF,TGTGCCAGCTCACCTATCCGGGACCTAGGGAGACAAGAGACCCAGTACTTC
TRBV12-5,-,TRBJ1-4,-,CASGLGAIINEKLFF,TGTGCTAGTGGTTTGGGAGCGATAATTAATGAAAAACTGTTTTTT
TRBV19,-,TRBJ2-1,-,CASRLGQRGDDEQFF,TGTGCCAGTAGGTTGGGACAGCGGGGTGACGATGAGCAGTTCTTC
TRBV7-9,-,TRBJ1-2,-,CASSRVDYGYTF,TGTGCCAGCAGTAGGGTAGACTATGGCTACACCTTC